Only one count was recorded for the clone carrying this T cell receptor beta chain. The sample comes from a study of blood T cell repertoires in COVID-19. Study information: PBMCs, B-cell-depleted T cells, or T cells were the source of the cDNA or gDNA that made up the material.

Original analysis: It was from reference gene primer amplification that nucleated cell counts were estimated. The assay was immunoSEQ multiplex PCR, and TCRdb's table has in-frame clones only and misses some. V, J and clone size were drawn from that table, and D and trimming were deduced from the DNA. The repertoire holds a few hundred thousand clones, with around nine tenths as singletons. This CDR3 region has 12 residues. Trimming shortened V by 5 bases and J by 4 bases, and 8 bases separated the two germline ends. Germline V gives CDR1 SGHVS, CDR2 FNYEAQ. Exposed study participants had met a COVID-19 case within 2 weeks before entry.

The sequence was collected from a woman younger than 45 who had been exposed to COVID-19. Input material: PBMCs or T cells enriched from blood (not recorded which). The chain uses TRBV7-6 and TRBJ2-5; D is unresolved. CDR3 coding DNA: TGTGCCAGCAGCCGATCGGGAGAGACCCAGTACTTC. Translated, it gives CASSRSGETQYF.